What follows describes a single T cell receptor beta chain. This CDR3 region has 14 residues. The V gene's germline CDR1 is SGHRS and CDR2 YFSETQ. The V and J ends lost 3 bases and 0 bases respectively, with 9 bases between them. Profiling relied on immunoSEQ multiplex PCR, and the TCRdb table lists in-frame clones only, not all of them. The sample holds tens of thousands of clones; 80% to 95% are singletons and the top ten take roughly 17%. This entry comes from a study of chemoradiotherapy in HPV16-positive cancers. This clonotype was obtained from a human donor with HPV-associated anogenital cancer. The V gene is TRBV5-1, the J gene TRBJ2-5, with a possible D match to TRBD1 (6 bases). The input for sequencing was blood, taken from a patient who underwent chemoradiotherapy. CDR3 protein: CASSSGQYQETQYF. CDR3 in DNA: TGCGCCAGCAGCTCCGGACAGTACCAAGAGACCCAGTACTTC.